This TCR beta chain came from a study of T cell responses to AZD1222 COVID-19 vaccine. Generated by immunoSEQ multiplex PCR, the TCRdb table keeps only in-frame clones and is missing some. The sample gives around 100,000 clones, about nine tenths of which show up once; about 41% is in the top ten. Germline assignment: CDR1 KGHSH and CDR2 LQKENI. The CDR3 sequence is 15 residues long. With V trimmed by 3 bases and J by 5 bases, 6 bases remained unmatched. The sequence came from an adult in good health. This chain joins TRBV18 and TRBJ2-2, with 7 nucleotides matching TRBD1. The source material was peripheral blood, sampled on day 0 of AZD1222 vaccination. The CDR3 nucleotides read TGTGCCAGCTCACCGACAGGGAAGTTTACCGGGGAGCTGTTTTTT. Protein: CASSPTGKFTGELFF. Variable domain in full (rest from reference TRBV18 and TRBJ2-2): NAGVMQNPRHLVRRRGQEARLRCSPMKGHSHVYWYRQLPEEGLKFMVYLQKENIIDESGMPKERFSAEFPKEGPSILRIQQVVRGDSAAYFCASSPTGKFTGELFFGEGSRLTVL.